This T cell receptor (beta chain) is from a study of blood T cell repertoires in COVID-19. Study background: Samples came from the United States, Italy and Spain, spanning acute and convalescent COVID-19. The cDNA or gDNA used as material had been derived from T cells, B-cell-depleted T cells, or PBMCs.

This clone came up a few times. Cohorts were assigned according to the clinical history that participants reported. The CDR3 is 14 residues long. CDR1 is LGHDT, CDR2 YNNKEL, per germline (reference sequence). The V gene lost 7 bases and the J gene lost 2 bases, with 14 bases spanning the gap. Original handling: Reference gene primer amplification yielded estimated nucleated cell counts. Produced via immunoSEQ multiplex PCR; TCRdb's table is partial and in-frame only. V and J calls and clone size follow that table, whereas D and trimming were derived from the DNA. The table has 250,000 to 300,000 clones, roughly 90% seen once.

This TCR was recovered from a woman aged 60 to 75 who had recovered from COVID-19. The sample consisted of PBMCs or T cells enriched from blood (not recorded which). V is TRBV3-1 (or the pseudogene TRBV3-2) and J is TRBJ1-2, with D unresolved. CDR3 sequence (DNA): TGTGCCAGCACCCCAGGTCCGGGAAACTATGGCTACACCTTC. Protein sequence: CASTPGPGNYGYTF.